A selection of T cell receptor beta chains follows, all from one sample in a study of shared clonotypes between healthy human individuals. TCRdb's table, derived via immunoSEQ multiplex PCR, lists solely in-frame clones and lacks some. Among around 1,900,000 clones listed, just over 90% were seen once. Sample: naive CD8+ T cells from PBMCs. These receptors all stem from a man aged 18 to 29 in good health. Some clones in this sample may be carry-over from other donors' samples. The CDR3 runs from the conserved cysteine through the conserved F or W. The D gene is left open where the match is weak. The listing skips clone size in some rows; elsewhere it reads once, few, many or a size class.

J gene | D gene | clone size | V gene | CDR3 protein | CDR3 DNA
TRBJ2-2 | TRBD1 | . | TRBV9 | CASRDREGTGELFF | TGTGCCAGCAGGGACAGGGAAGGTACCGGGGAGCTGTTTTTT
TRBJ2-6 | TRBD1 | . | TRBV9 | CASSPGQAPANVLTF | TGTGCCAGCAGCCCGGGACAGGCCCCGGCCAACGTCCTGACTTTC
TRBJ1-3 | TRBD1 | . | TRBV29-1 | CSVEDPGTASGNTIYF | TGCAGCGTTGAAGACCCAGGGACAGCCTCTGGAAACACCATATATTTT
TRBJ1-2 | . | . | TRBV6-5 | CASSYAEGSGYTF | TGTGCCAGCAGTTACGCGGAAGGGTCTGGCTACACCTTC
TRBJ2-5 | . | . | TRBV7-6 | CASSLSLRAEETQYF | TGTGCCAGCAGCTTATCTCTCAGAGCAGAAGAGACCCAGTACTTC
TRBJ2-7 | . | . | TRBV7-9 | CASSFLLGEQYF | TGTGCCAGCAGCTTCCTACTGGGGGAGCAGTACTTC
TRBJ1-5 | . | once | TRBV6-5 | CASSSENQPQHF | TGTGCCAGCAGTTCTGAAAATCAGCCCCAGCATTTT
TRBJ2-7 | TRBD1 | . | TRBV27 | CATRTGPTYEQYF | TGTGCCACCCGGACAGGGCCGACCTACGAGCAGTACTTC
TRBJ2-3 | . | . | TRBV25-1 | CASSELASRGTDTQYF | TGTGCCAGCAGTGAATTGGCTAGCCGGGGCACAGATACGCAGTATTTT
TRBJ2-7 | TRBD1 | . | TRBV7-9 | CASSYTGTANYEQYF | TGTGCCAGCAGCTATACCGGGACAGCCAACTACGAGCAGTACTTC
TRBJ2-6 | . | once | TRBV4-3 | CASSHDNGDSSGANVLTF | TGCGCCAGCAGCCATGACAATGGGGATAGCTCTGGGGCCAACGTCCTGACTTTC
TRBJ1-5 | . | . | TRBV29-1 | CSVAKGREDNQPQHF | TGCAGCGTTGCCAAGGGACGGGAAGACAATCAGCCCCAGCATTTT
TRBJ2-7 | . | . | TRBV27 | CASTDRNTYEQYF | TGTGCCAGCACCGACAGGAATACGTACGAGCAGTACTTC
TRBJ1-5 | . | . | TRBV27 | CASRSGAPNQPQHF | TGTGCCAGCAGGTCCGGGGCCCCCAATCAGCCCCAGCATTTT
TRBJ2-7 | TRBD2 | . | TRBV19 | CASSPGTSGYEQYF | TGTGCCAGTAGCCCCGGGACTAGCGGCTACGAGCAGTACTTC
TRBJ2-7 | . | . | TRBV18 | CASSPRDSYEQYF | TGTGCCAGCTCACCAAGGGACTCCTACGAGCAGTACTTC
TRBJ2-7 | TRBD2 | . | TRBV28 | CASSLLAGLYEQYF | TGTGCCAGCAGTTTACTAGCGGGCCTCTACGAGCAGTACTTC
TRBJ2-2 | . | . | TRBV9 | CASSGPRSNPELFF | TGTGCCAGCAGCGGACCGAGATCTAATCCGGAGCTGTTTTTT
TRBJ2-5 | . | . | TRBV11-3 | CASSLEDQETQYF | TGTGCCAGCAGCTTAGAGGACCAAGAGACCCAGTACTTC
TRBJ1-1 | . | . | TRBV10-3 | CAISEGKGLNTEAFF | TGTGCCATCAGTGAAGGGAAGGGGTTGAACACTGAAGCTTTCTTT
TRBJ2-7 | TRBD2 | . | TRBV7-9 | CASSLTSGIAYEQYF | TGTGCCAGCAGCTTGACTAGCGGGATCGCCTACGAGCAGTACTTC
TRBJ2-1 | TRBD2 | . | TRBV2 | CASGLAGVLYNEQFF | TGTGCCAGCGGGCTAGCGGGAGTCCTCTACAATGAGCAGTTCTTC
TRBJ2-7 | . | . | TRBV29-1 | CSVEQSPYEQYF | TGCAGCGTTGAACAGAGTCCCTACGAGCAGTACTTC
TRBJ1-1 | . | . | TRBV19 | CASRTEVGGHPNTEAFF | TGTGCCAGTAGAACCGAAGTCGGAGGACACCCGAACACTGAAGCTTTCTTT
TRBJ1-2 | . | once | TRBV29-1 | CSVVDREYGYTF | TGCAGCGTTGTCGATAGGGAATATGGCTACACCTTC
TRBJ2-1 | . | . | TRBV7-6 | CASSSGPGNEQFF | TGTGCCAGCAGCTCCGGCCCCGGCAATGAGCAGTTCTTC
TRBJ2-2 | . | . | TRBV7-8 | CAYTTGRANTGELFF | TGTGCCTATACGACGGGAAGAGCGAACACCGGGGAGCTGTTTTTT
TRBJ2-5 | TRBD1 | . | TRBV6-5 | CASSPGQGGETQYF | TGTGCCAGCAGCCCGGGACAGGGGGGAGAGACCCAGTACTTC
TRBJ1-1 | . | . | TRBV4-1 | CASSQSGGMNTEAFF | TGCGCCAGCAGCCAATCAGGTGGTATGAACACTGAAGCTTTCTTT
TRBJ1-1 | . | . | TRBV7-9 | CASSFRGFPFTEAFF | TGTGCCAGCAGCTTCCGAGGGTTTCCGTTCACTGAAGCTTTCTTT
TRBJ1-5 | . | . | TRBV2 | CASTLRAGFGPQHF | TGTGCCAGCACTTTGAGGGCGGGGTTTGGGCCCCAGCATTTT
TRBJ2-2 | . | once | TRBV4-3 | CASSQRDNTGELFF | TGCGCCAGCAGCCAACGGGATAACACCGGGGAGCTGTTTTTT
TRBJ2-5 | TRBD1 | . | TRBV7-9 | CASRTGAGTETQYF | TGTGCCAGCAGGACAGGGGCGGGTACGGAGACCCAGTACTTC
TRBJ1-2 | . | . | TRBV28 | CASSLITQGGYTF | TGTGCCAGCAGTTTGATCACCCAGGGTGGCTACACCTTC
TRBJ1-4 | TRBD1 | . | TRBV19 | CATRDRGSLTTNEKLFF | TGTGCCACCCGGGACAGGGGCTCCCTAACAACTAATGAAAAACTGTTTTTT
TRBJ2-5 | . | . | TRBV10-2 | CASSGVSKWAQYF | TGCGCCAGCAGTGGCGTCTCCAAGTGGGCCCAGTACTTC
TRBJ2-7 | TRBD1 | . | TRBV2 | CATGDRAIYEQYF | TGTGCCACTGGGGACAGGGCGATCTACGAGCAGTACTTC
TRBJ2-7 | TRBD1 | . | TRBV14 | CASSQAGGGFNSYEQYF | TGTGCCAGCAGCCAAGCAGGGGGCGGCTTCAACTCCTACGAGCAGTACTTC
TRBJ2-7 | . | . | TRBV11-2 | CASSPSRWNPYEQYF | TGTGCCAGCAGCCCCTCCCGTTGGAACCCCTACGAGCAGTACTTC
TRBJ1-5 | TRBD1 | . | TRBV28 | CASSLLVAGGHQPQHF | TGTGCCAGCAGCCTGTTGGTGGCAGGGGGGCATCAGCCCCAGCATTTT
TRBJ1-2 | . | . | TRBV2 | CASGPGDAAGTF | TGTGCCAGCGGACCAGGGGACGCCGCGGGCACCTTC
TRBJ2-1 | . | . | TRBV28 | CASSLSRNEQFF | TGTGCCAGCAGTCTCTCTAGGAATGAGCAGTTCTTC
TRBJ2-7 | TRBD1 | . | TRBV4-1 | CASSQDRQGPYEQYF | TGCGCCAGCAGCCAAGACCGACAGGGCCCCTACGAGCAGTACTTC
TRBJ1-1 | . | . | TRBV27 | CASSFGGRTEAFF | TGTGCCAGCAGTTTCGGGGGGCGGACTGAAGCTTTCTTT
TRBJ2-5 | . | . | TRBV5-4 | CASSLVGGEETQYF | TGTGCCAGCAGCTTGGTAGGGGGAGAAGAGACCCAGTACTTC
TRBJ1-2 | . | . | TRBV30 | CAWEQGVNYGYTF | TGTGCCTGGGAACAGGGAGTTAACTATGGCTACACCTTC
TRBJ2-7 | . | . | TRBV9 | CASSPRLDGVDEQYF | TGTGCCAGCAGCCCCCGACTAGACGGAGTTGACGAGCAGTACTTC
TRBJ2-2 | . | . | TRBV7-8 | CASSLVGQTTGELFF | TGTGCCAGCAGCTTAGTCGGTCAGACAACCGGGGAGCTGTTTTTT
TRBJ2-1 | TRBD1 | . | TRBV27 | CASSFRTGNYNEQFF | TGTGCCAGCAGTTTCCGGACAGGGAACTACAATGAGCAGTTCTTC
TRBJ2-3 | TRBD2 | . | TRBV7-9 | CASSEGLATDTQYF | TGTGCCAGCAGCGAAGGACTAGCGACGGATACGCAGTATTTT